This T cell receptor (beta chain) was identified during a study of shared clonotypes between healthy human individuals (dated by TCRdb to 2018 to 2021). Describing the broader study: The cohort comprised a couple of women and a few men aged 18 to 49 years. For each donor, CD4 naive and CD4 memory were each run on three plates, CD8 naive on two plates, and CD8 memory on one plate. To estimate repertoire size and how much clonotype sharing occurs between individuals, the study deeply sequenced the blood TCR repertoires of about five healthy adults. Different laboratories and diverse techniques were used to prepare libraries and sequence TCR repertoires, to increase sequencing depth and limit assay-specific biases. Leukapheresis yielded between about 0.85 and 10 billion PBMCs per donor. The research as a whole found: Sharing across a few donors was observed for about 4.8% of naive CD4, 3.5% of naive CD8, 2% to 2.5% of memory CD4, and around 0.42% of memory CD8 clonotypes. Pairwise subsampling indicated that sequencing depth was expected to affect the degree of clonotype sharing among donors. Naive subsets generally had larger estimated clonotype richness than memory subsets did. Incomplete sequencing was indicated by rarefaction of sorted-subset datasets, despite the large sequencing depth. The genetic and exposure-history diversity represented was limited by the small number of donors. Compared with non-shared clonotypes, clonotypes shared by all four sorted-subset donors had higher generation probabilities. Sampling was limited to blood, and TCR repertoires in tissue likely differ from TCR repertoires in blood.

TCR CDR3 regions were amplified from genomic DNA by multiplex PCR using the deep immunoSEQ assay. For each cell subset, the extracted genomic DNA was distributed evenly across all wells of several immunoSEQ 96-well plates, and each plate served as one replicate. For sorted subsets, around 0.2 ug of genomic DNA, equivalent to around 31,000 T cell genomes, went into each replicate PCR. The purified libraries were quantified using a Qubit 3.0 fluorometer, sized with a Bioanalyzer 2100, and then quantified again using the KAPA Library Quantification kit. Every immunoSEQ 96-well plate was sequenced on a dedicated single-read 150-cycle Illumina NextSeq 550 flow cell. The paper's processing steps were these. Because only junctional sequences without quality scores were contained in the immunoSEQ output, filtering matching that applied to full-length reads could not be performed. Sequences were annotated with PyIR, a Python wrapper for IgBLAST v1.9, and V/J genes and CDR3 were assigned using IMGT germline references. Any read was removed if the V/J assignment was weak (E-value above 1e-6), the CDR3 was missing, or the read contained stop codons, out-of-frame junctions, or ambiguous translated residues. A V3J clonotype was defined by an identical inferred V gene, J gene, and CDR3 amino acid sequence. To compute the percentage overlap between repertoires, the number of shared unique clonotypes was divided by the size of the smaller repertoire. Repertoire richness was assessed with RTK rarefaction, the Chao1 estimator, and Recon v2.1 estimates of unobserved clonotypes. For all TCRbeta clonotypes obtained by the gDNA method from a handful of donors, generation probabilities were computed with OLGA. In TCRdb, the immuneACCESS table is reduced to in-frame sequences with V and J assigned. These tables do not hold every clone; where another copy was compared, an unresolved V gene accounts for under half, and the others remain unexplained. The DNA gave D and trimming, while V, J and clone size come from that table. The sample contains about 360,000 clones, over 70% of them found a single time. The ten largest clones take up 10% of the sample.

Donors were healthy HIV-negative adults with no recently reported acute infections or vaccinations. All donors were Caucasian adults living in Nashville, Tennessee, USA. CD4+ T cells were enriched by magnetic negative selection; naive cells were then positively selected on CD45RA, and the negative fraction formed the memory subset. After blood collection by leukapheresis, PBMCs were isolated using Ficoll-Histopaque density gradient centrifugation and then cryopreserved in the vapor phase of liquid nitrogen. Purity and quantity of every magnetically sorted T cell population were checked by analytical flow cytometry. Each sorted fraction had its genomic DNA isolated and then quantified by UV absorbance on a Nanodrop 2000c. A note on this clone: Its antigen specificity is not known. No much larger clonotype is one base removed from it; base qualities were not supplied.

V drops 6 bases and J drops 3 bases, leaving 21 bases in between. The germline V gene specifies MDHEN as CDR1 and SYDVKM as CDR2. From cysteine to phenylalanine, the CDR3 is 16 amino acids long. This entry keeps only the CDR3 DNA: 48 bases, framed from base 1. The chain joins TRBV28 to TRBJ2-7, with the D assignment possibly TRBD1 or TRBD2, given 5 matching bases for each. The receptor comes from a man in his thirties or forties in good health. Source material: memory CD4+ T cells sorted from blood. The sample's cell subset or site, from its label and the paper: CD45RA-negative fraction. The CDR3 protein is CASSFNTPGPSYEQYF. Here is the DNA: TGTGCCAGCAGCTTCAATACGCCGGGACCCAGCTACGAGCAGTACTTC. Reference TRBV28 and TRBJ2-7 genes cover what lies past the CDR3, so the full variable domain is DVKVTQSSRYLVKRTGEKVFLECVQDMDHENMFWYRQDPGLGLRLIYFSYDVKMKEKGDIPEGYSVSREKKERFSLILESASTNQTSMYLCASSFNTPGPSYEQYFGPGTRLTVT.